The clone carrying this T cell receptor (beta chain) was picked up a small number of times. As handled by the study authors: Amplification with reference gene primers provided the estimates of nucleated cell counts. Method: immunoSEQ multiplex PCR; TCRdb's copy keeps in-frame clones and lacks some. The V and J calls and clone size were taken over from that table, and D and trimming were inferred from the DNA. The sample carries roughly 76,000 clones, about 84% recorded once. Germline assignment: CDR1 MDHEN and CDR2 SYDVKM. CDR3 length: 14 amino acids. V was trimmed by 8 bases and J by 1 base, leaving 14 bases between them. These data originate in a study of blood T cell repertoires in COVID-19.

The sequence was collected from a human donor in a cohort sampled during active COVID-19. The specimen sequenced was peripheral blood. The V call is TRBV28, the J call TRBJ1-2; a weak D match, TRBD1 (5 bases). CDR3: CASFRAGGNYGYTF. CDR3 DNA: TGTGCCAGCTTCAGGGCGGGGGGTAACTATGGCTACACCTTC.